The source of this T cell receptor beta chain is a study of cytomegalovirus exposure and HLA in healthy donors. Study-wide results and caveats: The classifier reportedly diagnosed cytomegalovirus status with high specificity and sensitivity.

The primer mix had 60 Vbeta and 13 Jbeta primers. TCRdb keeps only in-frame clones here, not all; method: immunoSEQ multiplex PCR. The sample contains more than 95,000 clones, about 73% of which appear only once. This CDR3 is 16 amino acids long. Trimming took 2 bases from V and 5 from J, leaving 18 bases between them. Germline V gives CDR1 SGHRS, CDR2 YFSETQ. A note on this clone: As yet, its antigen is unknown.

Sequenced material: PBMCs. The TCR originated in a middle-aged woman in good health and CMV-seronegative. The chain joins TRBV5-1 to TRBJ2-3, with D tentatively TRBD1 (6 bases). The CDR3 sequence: CASSLGAPTGRDTQYF. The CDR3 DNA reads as TGCGCCAGCAGCTTAGGTGCCCCGACAGGCAGAGATACGCAGTATTTT.